The TCR beta chain described here comes from a study of blood T cell repertoires in COVID-19. Looking at the study overall: Samples representing acute and convalescent COVID-19 were sourced from the United States, Italy and Spain. T cells, B-cell-depleted T cells, or PBMCs provided the cDNA or gDNA that served as material.

The CDR3 length is 22 residues. The authors' processing: Reference gene primers were amplified, and this amplification served to estimate nucleated cell counts. Generated by immunoSEQ multiplex PCR, the TCRdb table keeps only in-frame clones and is missing some. For V, J and clone size, that table is used; D and trimming come from the DNA. Of approximately 300,000 clones listed, 89% are singletons. The source is a man younger than 30 who had recovered from COVID-19. Source material: peripheral blood. J is TRBJ2-1 and V is TRBV21-1; TRBD2, the D gene given by the table, was not confirmed from the DNA. TRBV21-1 represents a pseudogene. The CDR3 loop is CASIPQGSGLAGGPREENEQFF. The DNA of the CDR3 is TGTGCCAGCATTCCACAGGGCTCGGGACTAGCGGGAGGGCCGCGGGAGGAGAATGAGCAGTTCTTC.